This entry features one T cell receptor (beta chain) sequence. Its specificity is unknown. The germline CDR1 and CDR2 sequences are PRHDT and FYEKMQ (reference sequence). V dropped 5 bases and J dropped 0 bases, with 14 bases sitting between them. The CDR3 has 15 amino acids. The data stem from a study of T cell responses to AZD1222 COVID-19 vaccine. Regarding the study as a whole: Nearly half of unique spike-specific TCRs reportedly avoided B.1.351 and B.1.1.7 mutated regions. The study found Spike-specific TCR breadth and depth rose after two AZD1222 doses.

Assay: immunoSEQ multiplex PCR; the TCRdb copy retains only in-frame clones and omits some. This repertoire shows under 200,000 clones, around 90% found once; its top ten account for 4% to 5.5%. The source material was peripheral blood, sampled on day 0 of MenACWY control vaccination. The chain combines TRBV13 with TRBJ2-7, with D maybe TRBD1 (5 bases). The receptor was derived from an adult in good health. The CDR3 loop reads CASSRSGPISYEQYF. The CDR3 DNA reads as TGTGCCAGCAGCAGGTCAGGGCCTATCTCCTACGAGCAGTACTTC.